This entry lists 31 T cell receptor beta chains sequenced from one sample in a study of blood T cell repertoires in COVID-19. Some clones are missing from TCRdb's copy, which holds only in-frame ones; the method was immunoSEQ multiplex PCR. The sample holds approximately 670,000 clones; 85% to 90% are singletons and the top ten take about 0.26%. What was sequenced was peripheral blood. The receptor source for this set is a woman aged 18-29 years with acute or convalescent COVID-19.

The gene calls are TRBV30 and TRBJ1-2; 8 nucleotides align to TRBD1. The V gene end was trimmed by 2 bases and the J gene end by 8 bases; junction bases not matched to a gene: 7. The CDR3 is 13 amino acids. CDR1 GTSNPN and CDR2 SVGIG come from the germline V gene (reference sequence). CDR3 loop: CAWSLDRGRGYTF. The CDR3 DNA reads TGTGCCTGGAGTCTAGACAGGGGAAGGGGCTACACCTTC.

This rearrangement joins TRBV19 to TRBJ2-3; no clear D gene. The CDR3 totals 14 residues. Trimming removed 2 bases at V and 2 bases at J, with 8 bases between. CDR1 and CDR2 (germline): LNHDA, SQIVND (reference sequence). CDR3 sequence: CASSITRHTDTQYF. The CDR3 DNA is TGTGCCAGTAGTATAACGAGACACACAGATACGCAGTATTTT.

V is TRBV6-5 and J is TRBJ1-5; 7 positions match TRBD1. The germline V gene encodes CDR1 MNHEY and CDR2 SVGAGI. Trimming took 6 bases from V and 9 from J; bases not matched to a gene: 8. This CDR3 is 13 amino acids long. The DNA of the CDR3 is TGTGCCAGCAGAGGACAGGCCATTGGGCCCCAGCATTTT. Its translation: CASRGQAIGPQHF.

This chain links TRBV7-9 with TRBJ1-1, with a possible D match to TRBD1 (6 bases). Germline-derived CDR1 and CDR2 are SEHNR and FQNEAQ (reference sequence). Trimming pared 3 bases from V and 7 bases from J, leaving 15 bases between. The CDR3 totals 14 residues. Written as DNA, the CDR3 is TGTGCCAGCAGCTTCTCCGGGACACCCTTTGAAGCTTTCTTT. It is translated as CASSFSGTPFEAFF.

V is TRBV18 and J is TRBJ1-1; TRBD1 might be the D (5 bases). The CDR3 has 14 residues. Trimming stripped 3 bases from V and 6 bases from J, with 14 bases between. Germline V gives CDR1 KGHSH, CDR2 LQKENI. For the CDR3, the DNA is TGTGCCAGCTCACCCCTAGAACGGGGGGCTGAAGCTTTCTTT. Residues: CASSPLERGAEAFF.

This chain's CDR3 is CASSKTFPGQLDEQYF. DNA for the CDR3: TGTGCCAGCAGCAAGACATTTCCGGGACAGCTCGACGAGCAGTACTTC. The chain is built from TRBV7-2 and TRBJ2-7, with 7 positions matching TRBD1. The CDR3 has 16 residues. With 5 bases clipped from V and 5 bases from J, the junction kept 15 bases outside the gene matches. CDR1 and CDR2 from the germline V gene are SGHTA and FQGNSA.

V usage is TRBV27 and J usage is TRBJ1-5; maybe TRBD1 (6 bases). V was clipped by 5 bases and J by 0 bases, with 11 bases between them. Germline V gives CDR1 MNHEY, CDR2 SMNVEV (reference sequence). CDR3 length: 15 residues. The DNA of the CDR3 is TGTGCCAGCAGTACCGGACAGTATAGCAATCAGCCCCAGCATTTT. Translation: CASSTGQYSNQPQHF.

The chain couples TRBV25-1 to TRBJ2-7, with D possibly matching TRBD1 (5 bases). The ends were cut back, 4 bases at V and 3 bases at J, with 10 bases in the middle. CDR1 and CDR2 from the germline V gene are MGHDK and SYGVNS. The CDR3 loop spans 13 amino acids. The CDR3 DNA reads TGTGCCAGCAGTGGGGGCCTAAACTACGAGCAGTACTTC. Amino acids: CASSGGLNYEQYF.

This rearrangement joins TRBV30 to TRBJ1-2; 7 bases align to TRBD1. V shed 1 base and J 5 bases; nucleotides not matched to a gene: 7. CDR3 length equals 14 residues. Germline V gene lookup returns CDR1 GTSNPN and CDR2 SVGIG (reference sequence). The CDR3 sequence is CAWSATGAGYGYTF. CDR3 sequence (DNA): TGTGCCTGGAGTGCCACAGGGGCAGGATATGGCTACACCTTC.

The rearrangement joins TRBV30 to TRBJ2-3; 7 positions agree with TRBD1. The CDR3 is made up of 16 amino acids. The V and J ends lost 1 base and 0 bases, in that order; junction bases with no gene match: 7. CDR1 is GTSNPN and CDR2 is SVGIG in the germline V gene (reference sequence). This chain's CDR3 is CAWSGRTGQSTDTQYF. In DNA form, the CDR3 reads TGTGCCTGGAGTGGGCGGACGGGACAGAGCACAGATACGCAGTATTTT.

J is TRBJ2-2 and V is TRBV5-1; tentative D call: TRBD2 (6 bases). The CDR3 has 15 amino acids. The V gene lost 7 bases and the J gene lost 0 bases, with 13 bases spanning the gap. Germline lookup yields CDR1 SGHRS and CDR2 YFSETQ. CDR3 in amino acids: CASLRDSPNTGELFF. In DNA, the CDR3 is TGCGCCAGCCTCCGGGACTCCCCGAACACCGGGGAGCTGTTTTTT.

This clone was recorded once. V and J are TRBV9 and TRBJ1-2, with no clear D. Between the trimmed V and J ends, which lost 0 bases and 4 bases, there was a span of 7 bases. In germline, CDR1 is SGDLS, CDR2 YYNGEE. CDR3 length: 13 amino acids. The CDR3 bases are TGTGCCAGCAGCGTAGTGGCAGGCTATGGCTACACCTTC. It is translated as CASSVVAGYGYTF.

CDR3 bases: TGCGCCAGCAGCTTGTCTGGCGGGGGACCGAACACTGAAGCTTTCTTT. Amino acid sequence: CASSLSGGGPNTEAFF. The chain uses TRBV5-1 and TRBJ1-1, with D tentatively TRBD1 (5 bases). The CDR3 runs 16 residues. V lost 1 base and J lost 1, with 14 bases in between. CDR1 and CDR2 (germline): SGHRS, YFSETQ.

To note about this clone: The junction shows a germline mismatch at one end, possibly a read error. This chain links TRBV7-6 with TRBJ1-1, with TRBD1 identical over 8 bases. CDR1 and CDR2 (germline): SGHVS, FNYEAQ. This CDR3 comprises 14 residues. The CDR3 DNA is TGTGCCAGCAGCGGACAGGGCGGGCGCACTGAGGCTTTCTTT. Translating it yields CASSGQGGRTEAFF.

This chain connects TRBV5-4 to TRBJ1-2; D not certain. In germline, CDR1 is SGHNT, CDR2 YYREEE (reference sequence). V was cut by 6 bases and J by 0 bases, with 18 bases left in between. This CDR3 is 16 amino acids long. As DNA, the CDR3 is TGTGCCAGCACCATTGACTGGAAGTTAGCTAACTATGGCTACACCTTC. Translation gives CASTIDWKLANYGYTF.

The rearrangement joins TRBV27 to TRBJ2-7; D possibly corresponds to TRBD1 (5 bases). Trimming took 5 bases from V and 7 from J, leaving 18 bases between them. The germline V gene encodes CDR1 MNHEY and CDR2 SMNVEV (reference sequence). The CDR3 loop spans 14 amino acids. The CDR3 reads CASSPSGRLREQYF. In DNA form, the CDR3 reads TGTGCCAGCAGTCCCTCAGGGCGGTTGAGGGAGCAGTACTTC.

This clone was seen only once. V and J are TRBV6-2 or TRBV6-3 and TRBJ1-2, with D maybe TRBD1 (6 bases). V shed 2 bases and J shed 8 bases, with 15 bases lying between them. Germline loops: CDR1 MNHEY, CDR2 SVGEGT. CDR3 length: 14 residues. This chain's CDR3 is CASSYGQGMRGYTF. DNA of the CDR3: TGTGCCAGCAGTTACGGGCAGGGGATGAGGGGCTACACCTTC.

The chain employs TRBV5-6 and TRBJ2-1, with D unclear. The ends were cut back, 2 bases at V and 5 bases at J, with 17 bases in the middle. The length of the CDR3 is 16 residues. The germline V gene encodes CDR1 SGHDT and CDR2 YYEEEE. The CDR3 here is CASSLIPGFGNNEQFF. CDR3 bases: TGTGCCAGCAGCTTAATTCCGGGTTTCGGAAACAATGAGCAGTTCTTC.

The chain has TRBV18 and TRBJ1-1; perhaps TRBD1 as D (5 bases). The CDR3 consists of 15 residues. Germline V gene sequence: CDR1 KGHSH, CDR2 LQKENI. With 3 bases removed from V and 2 bases from J, the gap between germline ends came to 13 bases. The CDR3 is CASSPLTEFNTEAFF. The CDR3 DNA is TGTGCCAGCTCACCCTTGACAGAGTTTAACACTGAAGCTTTCTTT.

The genes are TRBV5-8 and TRBJ2-6; 9 bases are a match to TRBD1. The ends lost 1 base at V and 0 bases at J; junction bases unmatched: 2. CDR3 length equals 17 residues. CDR1 is SGHTS and CDR2 is YDEGEE in the germline V gene. The CDR3: CASSLTGGLSGANVLTF. CDR3 DNA: TGTGCCAGCAGCTTGACAGGGGGCCTCTCTGGGGCCAACGTCCTGACTTTC.

This clone was seen just once. The genes are TRBV11-2 and TRBJ1-1, with D perhaps matching TRBD1 (6 bases). Trimming stripped 5 bases from V and 6 bases from J, with 19 bases between. CDR1 is SGHAT and CDR2 is FQNNGV in the germline V gene. CDR3 length equals 15 residues. CDR3 nucleotides: TGTGCCAGCAGCCCCTACTCCAGGGAGGGGGCTGAAGCTTTCTTT. It encodes CASSPYSREGAEAFF.

The rearrangement links TRBV30 to TRBJ1-3; D not resolved. The length of the CDR3 is 11 residues. CDR1 GTSNPN and CDR2 SVGIG come from the germline V gene (reference sequence). Trimming took off 1 base at V and 7 bases at J, with 5 bases between the two ends. The CDR3 DNA sequence: TGTGCCTGGAGTGAGCCGAACACCATATATTTT. Its protein product is CAWSEPNTIYF.

J is TRBJ2-1 and V is TRBV3-1 (or the pseudogene TRBV3-2), with D perhaps TRBD1 (5 bases). This CDR3 has 15 amino acids. The germline gives CDR1 LGHDT, CDR2 YNNKEL (reference sequence). V gave up 1 base and J gave up 6 bases, with 13 bases separating them. The CDR3 is CASSQVGRVSNEQFF. CDR3 coding DNA: TGTGCCAGCAGCCAAGTCGGCAGGGTGTCCAATGAGCAGTTCTTC.

This chain connects TRBV18 to TRBJ1-1; 9 bases line up with TRBD1. Germline V gene data show CDR1 as KGHSH and CDR2 as LQKENI. Germline trimming cut 7 bases from V and 7 bases from J; bases unmatched to any gene: 13. There are 15 residues in the CDR3. The chain's CDR3 is CASLPGQGFIGEAFF. The DNA of the CDR3 is TGTGCCAGCTTACCGGGACAGGGCTTCATCGGTGAAGCTTTCTTT.

The rearrangement links TRBV27 to TRBJ2-7, with TRBD1 matching 9 bases. This CDR3 region has 15 residues. Trimming at V came to 4 bases and at J to 4 bases, leaving 8 bases not matched to a gene. Germline V gene lookup returns CDR1 MNHEY and CDR2 SMNVEV (reference sequence). The CDR3 loop reads CASSSPGQGRYEQYF. For the CDR3, the DNA is TGTGCCAGCAGTTCACCGGGACAGGGTCGTTACGAGCAGTACTTC.

In DNA form, the CDR3 reads TGTGCCATCAGTGAGTCAGTCGTGGTTGTCGGGACCGGGGAGCTGTTTTTT. Its translation: CAISESVVVVGTGELFF. The gene calls are TRBV10-3 and TRBJ2-2; no reliable D call. Per germline, CDR1 ENHRY and CDR2 SYGVKD. The CDR3 consists of 17 residues. V lost 0 bases and J 5 bases, leaving 16 bases between the germline ends.

In DNA form, the CDR3 reads TGTGCCAGCAGTTCCACCCAGGGGAGCAATCAGCCCCAGCATTTT. The encoded protein is CASSSTQGSNQPQHF. The rearrangement links TRBV6-2 or TRBV6-3 to TRBJ1-5, with D possibly TRBD1 on 6 matching bases. V lost 4 bases and J 1 base, leaving 11 bases between the germline ends. This CDR3 is 15 amino acids long. CDR1 and CDR2 (germline): MNHEY, SVGEGT.

The chain links TRBV12-5 to TRBJ1-5, with D possibly matching TRBD1 (6 bases). There are 16 residues in the CDR3. Germline CDR1 is LGHNT and CDR2 is FRNRAP. V was clipped by 5 bases and J by 0 bases, with 14 bases between them. The CDR3 sequence is CASGPTRTASNQPQHF. The CDR3 DNA reads TGTGCTAGTGGTCCTACCCGGACAGCTAGCAATCAGCCCCAGCATTTT.

The chain recombines TRBV27 with TRBJ1-6; possibly TRBD1 for D (5 bases). With 3 bases removed from V and 10 bases from J, the gap between germline ends came to 13 bases. Germline loops: CDR1 MNHEY, CDR2 SMNVEV (reference sequence). This CDR3 is 14 amino acids long. The CDR3 loop reads CASSFGAGGSPLHF. For the CDR3, the DNA is TGTGCCAGCAGTTTTGGGGCAGGCGGCTCACCCCTCCACTTT.

This clone is a singleton in its sample. The genes are TRBV24-1 and TRBJ1-2, with 8 bases lining up with TRBD1. This CDR3 region has 15 residues. Trimming at V came to 7 bases and at J to 4 bases, leaving 10 bases not matched to a gene. Germline assignment: CDR1 KGHDR and CDR2 SFDVKD. The CDR3: CATSSRGTGFYGYTF. For the CDR3, the DNA is TGTGCCACCAGCAGCCGCGGGACAGGTTTCTATGGCTACACCTTC.

The chain has TRBV4-2 and TRBJ1-6; perhaps TRBD1 as D (5 bases). This CDR3 has 16 residues. Germline values: CDR1 LGHNA, CDR2 YNFKEQ. The V gene lost 0 bases and the J gene lost 6 bases, with 12 bases spanning the gap. The CDR3 DNA is TGTGCCAGCAGCCAAGATCGTTGGGGGGGTAATTCACCCCTCCACTTT. It encodes CASSQDRWGGNSPLHF.